This TCR beta chain was observed in a study of beta chain features in type 1 diabetes. On the study more broadly: Age, gender and cell yields were alike across patients and healthy donors. The study's findings and limits: cDNA sequencing could over-represent cells with high TCR expression. For Type 1 diabetes patients, all four CD4+ subsets carried TCRB CDR3s that were moderately but significantly shorter.

Markers CD45RO/CCR7/CD25/CD127/CD95/CD27 served to sort CD4+ naive, central memory, regulatory and stem cell-like memory cells. Populations isolated by sorting all had purity greater than 95%. Germline V CDR1 and CDR2: SGHTA, FQGNSA. The trim removed 1 base at V and 3 bases at J, leaving 1 base unmatched. The CDR3 consists of 15 residues. This clone has more than one count but fewer than ten. The antigen remains undetermined. The entirety of the isolated RNA underwent reverse transcription, so expressed TCRB transcripts were sequenced. Assay used: immunoSEQ multiplex PCR; TCRdb lists only in-frame clones, some missing. The repertoire has about 660,000 clones, over 13% of them found once; the top ten carry approximately 0.039%.

The sequence was collected from a man between 18 and 29 years old with type 1 diabetes. Material for sequencing was naive CD4+ T cells from blood. The chain combines TRBV7-2 with TRBJ2-2, with 8 bases matching TRBD2. CDR3 loop: CASSLGGGHTGELFF. CDR3 DNA: TGTGCCAGCAGCTTAGGCGGGGGGCACACCGGGGAGCTGTTTTTT.